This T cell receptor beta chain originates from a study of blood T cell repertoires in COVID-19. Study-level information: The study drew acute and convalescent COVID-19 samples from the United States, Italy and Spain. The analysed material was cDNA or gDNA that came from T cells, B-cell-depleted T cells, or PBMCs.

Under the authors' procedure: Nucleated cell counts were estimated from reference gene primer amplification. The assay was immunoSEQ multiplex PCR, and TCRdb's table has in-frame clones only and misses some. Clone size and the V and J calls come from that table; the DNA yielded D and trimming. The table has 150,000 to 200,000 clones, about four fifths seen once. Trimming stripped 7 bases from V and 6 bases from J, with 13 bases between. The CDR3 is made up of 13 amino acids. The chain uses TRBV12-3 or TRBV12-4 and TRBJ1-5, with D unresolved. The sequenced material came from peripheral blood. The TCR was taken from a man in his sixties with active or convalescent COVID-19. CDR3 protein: CASTFGAGQPQHF. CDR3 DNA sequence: TGTGCCAGCACGTTCGGTGCCGGTCAGCCCCAGCATTTT.